This TCR beta chain comes out of a study of T cell responses to AZD1222 COVID-19 vaccine. The CDR3 length is 14 residues. Trimming removed 5 bases from V and 4 bases from J, with 14 bases in between. Germline V CDR1 and CDR2: SGHAT, FQNNGV. Comments on this clone: What it binds is not known.

Repertoires were generated with immunoSEQ multiplex PCR, while TCRdb's copy carries only in-frame clones and drops some. The table lists some 150,000 clones, 80% to 90% of them singletons, with roughly 9.1% in the top ten. Study-wide points: Elevations in Spike-specific TCR breadth and depth followed administration of two AZD1222 doses.

Sequences were derived from peripheral blood, sampled 28 days after the second AZD1222 dose. The chain uses TRBV11-2 and TRBJ1-2; D is possibly TRBD1 (5 bases). This sequence originates from an adult who received the AZD1222 COVID-19 vaccine. DNA for the CDR3: TGTGCCAGCAGCGAAACCGGGACCCCCTATGGCTACACCTTC. This codes for CASSETGTPYGYTF.